Presented here are 10 T cell receptor beta chains from one specimen sequenced in a study of cytotoxic CD8 clonotypes in ibrutinib-treated CLL. The data were produced by immunoSEQ multiplex PCR, yet TCRdb's version contains in-frame clones alone and is incomplete. The sample includes roughly 130,000 clones, approximately 90% of them seen just once. The input for sequencing was PBMCs, taken after 12 months of ibrutinib treatment. These receptors all stem from a human donor with chronic lymphocytic leukemia.

This sequence joins TRBV5-1 and TRBJ2-5; D is uncertain. CDR3 length: 14 amino acids. Looked up from germline, CDR1 is SGHRS and CDR2 is YFSETQ. The ends were cut back, 3 bases at V and 3 bases at J, with 12 bases in the middle. CDR3: CASSSADGKETQYF. The CDR3 DNA reads as TGCGCCAGCAGCTCTGCCGACGGAAAAGAGACCCAGTACTTC.

This clone was counted between two and nine times. The DNA of the CDR3 is TGTGCCAGTCACGGGACACTCAATCAGCCCCAGCATTTT. It codes for CASHGTLNQPQHF. The chain combines TRBV2 with TRBJ1-5; maybe TRBD1 (6 bases). Germline V gives CDR1 SNHLY, CDR2 FYNNEI. V lost 9 bases to trimming and J lost 3 bases, with 12 bases between them. CDR3 length: 13 amino acids.

The sample holds a few counts of this clone. In nucleotides, the CDR3 is TGTGCCAGCAGCCAAGATCTGGTTTCCGCGAAGTATGGCTACACCTTC. It yields the protein CASSQDLVSAKYGYTF. The chain links TRBV14 to TRBJ1-2; D not certain. Germline CDR1 and CDR2: SGHDN and FVKESK. The CDR3 loop spans 16 amino acids. Trimming stripped 0 bases from V and 5 bases from J, with 16 bases between.

This clone appeared once. This rearrangement joins TRBV7-2 to TRBJ2-5; 15 nucleotides line up with TRBD2. V dropped 4 bases and J dropped 2; count of bases not matched to a gene: 2. There are 16 residues in the CDR3. The germline V gene encodes CDR1 SGHTA and CDR2 FQGNSA. CDR3: CASSSGLAGGQETQYF. CDR3 bases: TGTGCCAGCAGCTCGGGACTAGCGGGAGGTCAAGAGACCCAGTACTTC.

This chain connects TRBV6-5 to TRBJ2-7; D perhaps matches TRBD2 (6 bases). With 2 bases removed from V and 4 bases from J, the gap between germline ends came to 9 bases. CDR3 size: 13 residues. CDR1 and CDR2 (germline): MNHEY, SVGAGI. DNA of the CDR3: TGTGCCAGCAGTTACGGTGGGAGGTACGAGCAGTACTTC. Its translation: CASSYGGRYEQYF.

This rearrangement joins TRBV5-1 to TRBJ2-5; 11 bases are shared with TRBD2. V shed 4 bases, J shed 0 bases, and the junction held 5 bases outside the gene matches. The germline V gene encodes CDR1 SGHRS and CDR2 YFSETQ. The CDR3 runs 16 residues. The chain's CDR3 is CASSRSGLADQETQYF. The CDR3 region has the DNA TGCGCCAGCAGCCGGTCGGGACTAGCGGACCAAGAGACCCAGTACTTC.

J is TRBJ2-7 and V is TRBV6-1, with 9 bases fitting TRBD2. The V gene end was trimmed by 8 bases and the J gene end by 5 bases; junction bases not matched to a gene: 13. Germline values: CDR1 MNHNS, CDR2 SASEGT. This CDR3 has 15 residues. The CDR3 DNA is TGTGCCAGCGGGCGGCTGGTAGCGGGAGCCCACGAGCAGTACTTC. The encoded protein is CASGRLVAGAHEQYF.

This chain uses TRBV5-6 with TRBJ2-7; TRBD2 matches at 11 bases. V lost 0 bases to trimming and J lost 0 bases; unmatched junction nucleotides: 5. The germline V gene encodes CDR1 SGHDT and CDR2 YYEEEE. The CDR3 runs to 17 residues. The CDR3 DNA sequence: TGTGCCAGCAGCTTGGGCGCTAGCGGGAGGAGCTCCTACGAGCAGTACTTC. Translated: CASSLGASGRSSYEQYF.

This rearrangement joins TRBV30 to TRBJ1-2; D call uncertain. V dropped 5 bases and J dropped 1 base, with 11 bases sitting between them. CDR3 length: 13 residues. The germline V gene encodes CDR1 GTSNPN and CDR2 SVGIG (reference sequence). The CDR3 protein is CAWEDGGNYGYTF. DNA for the CDR3: TGTGCCTGGGAGGACGGAGGTAACTATGGCTACACCTTC.

This chain links TRBV6-4 with TRBJ2-1; D perhaps matches TRBD2 (5 bases). This CDR3 comprises 15 residues. In germline, CDR1 is MRHNA, CDR2 SNTAGT. V shed 6 bases and J shed 4 bases, with 16 bases lying between them. The CDR3 reads CASRASAGSYNEQFF. Here the CDR3 DNA reads TGTGCCAGCAGAGCTTCCGCGGGTTCTTACAATGAGCAGTTCTTC.